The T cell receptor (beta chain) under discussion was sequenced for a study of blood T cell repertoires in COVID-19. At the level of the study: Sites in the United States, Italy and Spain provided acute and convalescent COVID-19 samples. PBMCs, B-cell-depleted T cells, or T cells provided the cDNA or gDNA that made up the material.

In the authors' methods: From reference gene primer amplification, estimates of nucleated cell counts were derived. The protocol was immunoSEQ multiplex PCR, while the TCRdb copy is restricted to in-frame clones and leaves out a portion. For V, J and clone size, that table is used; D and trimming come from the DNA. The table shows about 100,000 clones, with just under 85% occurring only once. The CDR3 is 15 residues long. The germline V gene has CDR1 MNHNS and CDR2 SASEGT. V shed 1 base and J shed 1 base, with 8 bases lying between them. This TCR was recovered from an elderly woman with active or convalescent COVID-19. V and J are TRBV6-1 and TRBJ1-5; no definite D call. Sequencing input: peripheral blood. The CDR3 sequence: CASSEGVRSNQPQHF. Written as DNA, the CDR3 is TGTGCCAGCAGTGAAGGTGTGAGGAGCAATCAGCCCCAGCATTTT.